This is a list of T cell receptor beta chains from one sample in a study of T cell responses to AZD1222 COVID-19 vaccine. TCRdb's copy holds only in-frame clones and misses some; the assay was immunoSEQ multiplex PCR. The table records 120,000 or so clones, around nine tenths of them present only once. The sample was peripheral blood, taken on day 0 of AZD1222 vaccination. The receptor source for this set is an adult in good health. Both conserved end residues are part of each CDR3. A D gene is named only where the DNA matches it firmly. Only some rows state a clone size, as once, few, many or a class for expanded clones.

>.|TRBV7-9|TRBJ2-3|TRBD2
TGTGCCAGCAGCAGAGTAGCGGGAGCTAGCACAGATACGCAGTATTTT
CASSRVAGASTDTQYF
>.|TRBV15|TRBJ2-1|TRBD2
TGTGCCACCACCCCGGGACTAGCCTTTGGGGATGAGCAGTTCTTC
CATTPGLAFGDEQFF
>.|TRBV29-1|TRBJ2-7|.
TGCAGCGCCGCACTTTGGACAGTTATGGGACGCTACGAGCAGTACTTC
CSAALWTVMGRYEQYF
>.|TRBV10-2|TRBJ1-2|.
TGCGCCAGCAGTGAGAACAGGATCTATGGCTACACCTTC
CASSENRIYGYTF
>.|TRBV19|TRBJ1-4|.
TGTGCCACCGCGGACACCTCCAGTGAAAAACTGTTTTTT
CATADTSSEKLFF
>.|TRBV5-1|TRBJ2-5|.
TGCGCCAGCAGCTTGGACGGCACATTGGCCCAGTACTTC
CASSLDGTLAQYF
>.|TRBV12-5|TRBJ1-3|.
TGTGCTAGTGGTTTCAAAGGCCCCAGCTCTGGAAACACCATATATTTT
CASGFKGPSSGNTIYF
>.|TRBV5-1|TRBJ1-1|.
TGCGCCAGCAGCTTGGCCGTAGGGGATACTGAAGCTTTCTTT
CASSLAVGDTEAFF
>.|TRBV27|TRBJ2-7|.
TGTGCCAGCAGTACAACAGGGCGGCAGTACTTC
CASSTTGRQYF
>.|TRBV14|TRBJ1-2|.
TGTGCCAGCAGCCAAGATGGCACTAACTATGGCTACACCTTC
CASSQDGTNYGYTF
>.|TRBV7-2|TRBJ1-3|.
TGTGCCAGCAGCTTCTTCGAGGCAGGGTTAGGAAACACCATATATTTT
CASSFFEAGLGNTIYF
>.|TRBV2|TRBJ2-7|.
TGTGCCAGCAGTGAGAGTAACGAGCAGTACTTC
CASSESNEQYF
>.|TRBV3-1/TRBV3-2|TRBJ2-7|TRBD2
TGTGCCAGCAGCCAGGGACTAGCGGACTCCTACGAGCAGTACTTC
CASSQGLADSYEQYF
>.|TRBV21-1|TRBJ2-2|.
TGTGCCAGCAGCAGTCGACAACGGGACATGAACACCGGGGAGCTGTTTTTT
CASSSRQRDMNTGELFF
>.|TRBV24-1|TRBJ2-1|.
TGTGCCACCAGTGATTCCGGGACTCCCAGCTCCTACAATGAGCAGTTCTTC
CATSDSGTPSSYNEQFF
>.|TRBV5-4|TRBJ2-1|.
TGTGCCAGCAGCTTGGGCAGTCTTCGGGATGAGCAGTTCTTC
CASSLGSLRDEQFF
>.|TRBV5-4|TRBJ1-1|.
TGTGCCAGCAGCTTGGTTTCAGTGAACACTGAAGCTTTCTTT
CASSLVSVNTEAFF
>.|TRBV6-6|TRBJ2-1|.
TGTGCCAGCAGTCGACGACATAGCGCCTCCTCCTACAATGAGCAGTTCTTC
CASSRRHSASSYNEQFF
>once|TRBV6-5|TRBJ1-1|.
TGTGCCAGCAGTTACTTTTTCGGGCCCCCGGGCACTGAAGCTTTCTTT
CASSYFFGPPGTEAFF
>few|TRBV5-4|TRBJ2-1|TRBD2
TGTGCCAGCAGCCGAGGAATGTCTAGCGGGAGTCTGGACAATGAGCAGTTCTTC
CASSRGMSSGSLDNEQFF
>.|TRBV18|TRBJ2-7|TRBD2
TGTGCCAGCTCTCCTACTAGCGGCAAATCCTACGAGCAGTACTTC
CASSPTSGKSYEQYF
>.|TRBV19|TRBJ2-7|.
TGTGCCAGTAGTATTTCGGCAGGCTCCTACGAGCAGTACTTC
CASSISAGSYEQYF
>.|TRBV3-1/TRBV3-2|TRBJ1-1|.
TGTGCCAGCAGCCATCCTCAGGGCCTGAACACTGAAGCTTTCTTT
CASSHPQGLNTEAFF
>.|TRBV27|TRBJ2-1|.
TGTGCCAGCAGTCTCACGGGGAACTCCTACAATGAGCAGTTCTTC
CASSLTGNSYNEQFF
>.|TRBV4-1|TRBJ1-2|.
TGCGCCAGCAGCCAAGTAACGGGCCTATCGAACTATGGCTACACCTTC
CASSQVTGLSNYGYTF
>.|TRBV12-3/TRBV12-4|TRBJ2-3|.
TGTGCCAGCAGCGTGGTGGGGGCAGATACGCAGTATTTT
CASSVVGADTQYF
>once|TRBV4-1|TRBJ1-2|.
TGCGCCAGCAGCCAAGTGGGGACGGGATACTATGGCTACACCTTC
CASSQVGTGYYGYTF
>.|TRBV7-9|TRBJ1-2|.
TGTGCCAGCAGCACCTACAGGACTCCCGGGGAGGGCTACACCTTC
CASSTYRTPGEGYTF
>.|TRBV30|TRBJ1-6|.
TGTGCCTGGAGTCCATCGGGGGGTAGGGGGTCACCCCTCCACTTT
CAWSPSGGRGSPLHF
>.|TRBV7-2|TRBJ1-4|.
TGTGCCAGCAGACGGACAACAACTAATGAAAAACTGTTTTTT
CASRRTTTNEKLFF
>.|TRBV6-5|TRBJ2-7|TRBD1
TGTGCCAGCAGTTATCAGGGGGCCCCCTACGAGCAGTACTTC
CASSYQGAPYEQYF
>few|TRBV6-6|TRBJ1-5|.
TGTGCCAGCAGCAGGGCCGGGGAGCCCCAGCATTTT
CASSRAGEPQHF
>.|TRBV7-3|TRBJ1-2|.
TGTGCCAGCAGCTTAACAGGGAGCGGCTACACCTTC
CASSLTGSGYTF
>.|TRBV19|TRBJ2-3|.
TGTGCCAGTAGAGCTTTAACAGATACGCAGTATTTT
CASRALTDTQYF
>.|TRBV7-3|TRBJ2-3|.
TGTGCCAGCAGCTTAAATGGGGGCACAGATACGCAGTATTTT
CASSLNGGTDTQYF
>.|TRBV6-4|TRBJ2-1|TRBD2
TGTGCCAGCAGTGGACTAGCGGGAGCCTACAATGAGCAGTTCTTC
CASSGLAGAYNEQFF
>.|TRBV5-1|TRBJ2-7|.
TGCGCCAGCAGCCTAACTTCCTACGAGCAGTACTTC
CASSLTSYEQYF
>.|TRBV9|TRBJ2-5|.
TGTGCCAGCGGTTCGATAGAGACCCAGTACTTC
CASGSIETQYF
>once|TRBV5-1|TRBJ2-2|.
TGCGCCAGCAGCTTTAAGGGGCCCGGGGAGCTGTTTTTT
CASSFKGPGELFF
>.|TRBV27|TRBJ2-7|TRBD2
TGTGCCAGCAGCCGAACCGGGACTAGCGGTTACGAGCAGTACTTC
CASSRTGTSGYEQYF
>.|TRBV6-5|TRBJ1-1|.
TGTGCCAGCAGGGCTCAGGGTACCGAAGCTTTCTTT
CASRAQGTEAFF
>once|TRBV30|TRBJ2-3|TRBD2
TGTGCCTGGGGTCGACTAGCGGGAGGTGATACGCAGTATTTT
CAWGRLAGGDTQYF
>.|TRBV6-4|TRBJ1-6|.
TGTGCCAGCAGTGACCCAGACGCGCAGGGATCGTATAATTCACCCCTCCACTTT
CASSDPDAQGSYNSPLHF
>once|TRBV7-9|TRBJ1-4|.
TGTGCCAGCAGCTTATTCGGTGAAAAACTGTTTTTT
CASSLFGEKLFF
>.|TRBV5-6|TRBJ2-1|.
TGTGCCGCAGGGTTGGGAGGACAGACATTCAATGAGCAGTTCTTC
CAAGLGGQTFNEQFF
>.|TRBV5-1|TRBJ2-2|TRBD2
TGCGCCAGCAGCTTTCGCCTAGCGGGGAACACCGGGGAGCTGTTTTTT
CASSFRLAGNTGELFF
>.|TRBV19|TRBJ1-3|.
TGTGCCAGTAGCGGGACCGACTCTGGAAACACCATATATTTT
CASSGTDSGNTIYF
>.|TRBV19|TRBJ2-7|TRBD1
TGTGCCAGTAGCCTCCGGGACAGGGGTGCCGAGCAGTACTTC
CASSLRDRGAEQYF
>.|TRBV10-2|TRBJ2-5|.
TGCGCCAGCAGTTCACCAGGGAAAAGTTACCAAGAGACCCAGTACTTC
CASSSPGKSYQETQYF
>.|TRBV29-1|TRBJ1-3|.
TGCAGCTCTATTACCTCTGGAAACACCATATATTTT
CSSITSGNTIYF